Listed here is a single TCR beta chain. Antigen specificity is unknown. These data come from a study of response to subunit inactivated influenza vaccine. Findings and caveats of the study: Authors suggested that a seasonal influenza vaccination recruits few new T cells each time.

From germline, CDR1 is SGHRS and CDR2 YFSETQ. V was cut by 7 bases and J by 6 bases, with 17 bases left in between. The CDR3 is 14 amino acids. MiXCR was run by TCRdb on the RT-PCR reads, yielding one entry per CDR3 protein. Of fewer than 550,000 distinct CDR3 sequences in the sample, around 25% were seen once. The rearrangement links TRBV5-1 to TRBJ2-1, with D possibly being TRBD1 or TRBD2 (6 bases each). The sample consisted of CD4+ T cells sorted from PBMCs, taken around 5 days after vaccination. The TCR sequence derives from a man aged 45-65 years who received an inactivated influenza vaccine. CDR3 sequence (DNA): TGCGCCAGCGGCCGCGGGGAACAGGGCAATGAGCAGTTCTTC. Its translation: CASGRGEQGNEQFF.